Following are 17 T cell receptor beta chains from one sample sequenced in a study of T cells after yellow fever vaccination. One entry per CDR3 protein results from TCRdb running MiXCR on the 5' RACE reads. The sample has around 600,000 distinct CDR3 sequences; 9% to 15% are singletons. The input for sequencing was PBMCs, taken on the day of the yellow fever booster vaccination. The receptors here all came from a man younger than 40 who received the YFV17D yellow fever vaccine.

This clonotype has a handful of counts. This chain joins TRBV5-1 and TRBJ2-1; D remains unclear. V lost 4 bases and J lost 0, with 11 bases in between. The CDR3 covers 15 residues. The germline gives CDR1 SGHRS, CDR2 YFSETQ. The CDR3 loop is CASSHGTNSYNEQFF. The CDR3 DNA reads TGCGCCAGCAGCCACGGCACTAACTCCTACAATGAGCAGTTCTTC.

This clonotype was seen a handful of times. This chain uses TRBV12-3 or TRBV12-4 with TRBJ2-5, with 10 bases lining up with TRBD1. Trimming at V came to 2 bases and at J to 4 bases, leaving 4 bases not matched to a gene. CDR3 length: 15 amino acids. The DNA of the CDR3 is TGTGCCAGCAGTTTAACGAGGGACAGGGGAGAGACCCAGTACTTC. Protein sequence: CASSLTRDRGETQYF.

This clonotype was recorded a few times. The chain has TRBV5-1 and TRBJ2-4, with 10 bases that match TRBD2. V shed 4 bases, J shed 7 bases, and the junction held 8 bases outside the gene matches. The CDR3 has 15 amino acids. From germline, CDR1 is SGHRS and CDR2 YFSETQ. CDR3 nucleotide sequence: TGCGCCAGCAGCGCCCTAGCGGGAGTGGGGAACATTCAGTACTTC. Residues: CASSALAGVGNIQYF.

The table lists this clonotype with a few counts. The V gene is TRBV30, the J gene TRBJ2-1, with unresolved D. V was trimmed by 4 bases and J by 6 bases, leaving 19 bases between them. The CDR3 extends over 15 amino acids. Germline loops: CDR1 GTSNPN, CDR2 SVGIG (reference sequence). The CDR3 sequence: CAWIGVGKTLNEQFF. Here the CDR3 DNA reads TGTGCCTGGATTGGTGTGGGGAAGACCCTCAATGAGCAGTTCTTC. Full variable domain (remainder filled in from reference TRBV30 and TRBJ2-1): SQTIHQWPATLVQPVGSPLSLECTVEGTSNPNLYWYRQAAGRGLQLLFYSVGIGQISSEVPQNLSASRPQDRQFILSSKKLLLSDSGFYLCAWIGVGKTLNEQFFGPGTRLTVL.

This clonotype was found a few times. This chain's CDR3 is CASMAFPQVGAFF. The CDR3 region has the DNA TGTGCCAGCATGGCTTTCCCCCAGGTCGGAGCTTTCTTT. The chain uses TRBV2 and TRBJ1-1, with no clear D. CDR3 size: 13 residues. The germline CDR1 and CDR2 sequences are SNHLY and FYNNEI. Trimming removed 7 bases from V and 10 bases from J, with 19 bases in between.

Many counts were recorded for this clonotype. The chain couples TRBV29-1 to TRBJ2-7; D is uncertain. Trimming shortened V by 2 bases and J by 3 bases, and 11 bases separated the two germline ends. From germline, CDR1 is SQVTM and CDR2 ANQGSEA. The CDR3 consists of 13 residues. CDR3 sequence reads: CSVELAKGYEQYF. CDR3 DNA: TGCAGCGTTGAATTGGCCAAGGGCTACGAGCAGTACTTC.

The rearrangement uses TRBV4-3 and TRBJ1-2; D unresolved. The CDR3 length is 12 residues. Trimming took off 3 bases at V and 5 bases at J, with 7 bases between the two ends. Germline values: CDR1 LGHNA, CDR2 YSLEER. CDR3 coding DNA: TGCGCCAGCAGCCACAAGGGTTATGGCTACACCTTC. Protein: CASSHKGYGYTF.

This clonotype was counted only a few times. The rearrangement links TRBV15 to TRBJ2-2, with 8 bases lining up with TRBD2. CDR1 and CDR2 from the germline V gene are LNHNV and YYDKDF (reference sequence). The CDR3 contains 17 residues. The ends lost 3 bases at V and 6 bases at J; junction bases unmatched: 12. The CDR3 coding sequence is TGTGCCACCAGCAGGAAAGCGGGAGATATATTTTCCGGGGAGCTGTTTTTT. Its translation is CATSRKAGDIFSGELFF.

This clonotype has just a few counts. This sequence joins TRBV9 and TRBJ2-5; no clear D. Trimming stripped 0 bases from V and 0 bases from J, with 9 bases between. Looked up from germline, CDR1 is SGDLS and CDR2 is YYNGEE. CDR3 length: 15 residues. The CDR3 loop reads CASSVEGNYQETQYF. The CDR3 DNA is TGTGCCAGCAGCGTAGAAGGGAATTACCAAGAGACCCAGTACTTC.

The chain combines TRBV28 with TRBJ1-3; D is perhaps TRBD1 (5 bases). This CDR3 region has 15 residues. V lost 1 base and J lost 14, with 21 bases in between. The germline V gene has CDR1 MDHEN and CDR2 SYDVKM. In DNA, the CDR3 is TGTGCCAGCAGTTTATCCCCAATCAAGGGACCTACCGTATATTTT. This sequence encodes CASSLSPIKGPTVYF.

V is TRBV7-2 and J is TRBJ2-1, with TRBD1 matching over 8 bases. Germline values: CDR1 SGHTA, CDR2 FQGNSA. V was clipped by 7 bases and J by 10 bases; unmatched bases: 12. This CDR3 spans 14 amino acids. This CDR3 is CASTQDRVVGEQFF. DNA of the CDR3: TGTGCCAGCACCCAGGACAGGGTGGTAGGAGAGCAGTTCTTC.

The sample holds a few counts of this clonotype. The chain combines TRBV5-1 with TRBJ2-5, with D perhaps TRBD2 (5 bases). The CDR3 runs to 13 residues. With 4 bases removed from V and 1 base from J, the gap between germline ends came to 8 bases. CDR1 is SGHRS and CDR2 is YFSETQ in the germline V gene. The CDR3 DNA follows: TGCGCCAGCAGCGAGGGATTCCAAGAGACCCAGTACTTC. The encoded protein is CASSEGFQETQYF.

This clonotype was picked up many times. The gene calls are TRBV10-3 and TRBJ2-1; possibly TRBD1 for D (7 bases). The length of the CDR3 is 14 residues. The germline V and J ends were trimmed by 2 bases and 8 bases, with 13 bases remaining between them. The germline V gene encodes CDR1 ENHRY and CDR2 SYGVKD. The DNA of the CDR3 is TGTGCCATCAGTGAGCGGGACAGACTAGATGAGCAGTTCTTC. Protein product: CAISERDRLDEQFF.

This clonotype was recorded a few times. V is TRBV29-1 and J is TRBJ1-1, with TRBD1 as a possible D gene (6 bases). The CDR3 spans 12 residues. Germline CDR1 is SQVTM and CDR2 is ANQGSEA. In nucleotides, the CDR3 is TGCTGTGGGGGCAGGGCGAACACTGAAGCTTTCTTT. Protein: CCGGRANTEAFF.

The gene calls are TRBV29-1 and TRBJ2-2; 12 positions match TRBD2. With 6 bases clipped from V and 5 bases from J, the junction kept 7 bases outside the gene matches. This CDR3 spans 15 amino acids. The germline gives CDR1 SQVTM, CDR2 ANQGSEA. The CDR3 loop is CSVRLAGDQTGELFF. The CDR3, as DNA: TGCAGCGTACGACTAGCGGGAGATCAAACCGGGGAGCTGTTTTTT.

The rearrangement uses TRBV25-1 and TRBJ2-3; 7 positions match TRBD2. V dropped 4 bases and J dropped 10; count of bases not matched to a gene: 11. Looked up from germline, CDR1 is MGHDK and CDR2 is SYGVNS. This CDR3 has 14 amino acids. For the CDR3, the DNA is TGTGCCAGCAGTGGGCAGACTAGCTCCTCCTCGCAGTATTTT. It encodes CASSGQTSSSSQYF.

The CDR3 sequence is CATRGDTEAFF. The CDR3 coding sequence is TGTGCCACTAGAGGGGACACTGAAGCTTTCTTT. The chain combines TRBV2 with TRBJ1-1, with a tentative D call TRBD1 (5 bases). Trimming cost V 10 bases and J 3 bases, with 9 bases left between them. Germline V gene lookup returns CDR1 SNHLY and CDR2 FYNNEI. The CDR3 extends over 11 amino acids.